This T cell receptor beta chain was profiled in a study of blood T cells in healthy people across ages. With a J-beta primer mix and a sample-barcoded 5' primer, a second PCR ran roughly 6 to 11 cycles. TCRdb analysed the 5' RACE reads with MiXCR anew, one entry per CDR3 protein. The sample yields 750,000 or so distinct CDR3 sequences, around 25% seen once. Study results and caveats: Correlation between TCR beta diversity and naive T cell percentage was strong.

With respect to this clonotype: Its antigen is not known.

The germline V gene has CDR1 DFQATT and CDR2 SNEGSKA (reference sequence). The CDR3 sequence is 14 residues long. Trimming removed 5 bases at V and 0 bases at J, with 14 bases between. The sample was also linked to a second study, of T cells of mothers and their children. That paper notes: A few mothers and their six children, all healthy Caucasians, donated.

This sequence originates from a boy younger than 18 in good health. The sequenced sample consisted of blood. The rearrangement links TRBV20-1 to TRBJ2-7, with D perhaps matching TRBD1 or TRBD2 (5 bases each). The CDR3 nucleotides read TGCAGTGCTGTTCGACCAGGGAGCTCCTACGAGCAGTACTTC. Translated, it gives CSAVRPGSSYEQYF.